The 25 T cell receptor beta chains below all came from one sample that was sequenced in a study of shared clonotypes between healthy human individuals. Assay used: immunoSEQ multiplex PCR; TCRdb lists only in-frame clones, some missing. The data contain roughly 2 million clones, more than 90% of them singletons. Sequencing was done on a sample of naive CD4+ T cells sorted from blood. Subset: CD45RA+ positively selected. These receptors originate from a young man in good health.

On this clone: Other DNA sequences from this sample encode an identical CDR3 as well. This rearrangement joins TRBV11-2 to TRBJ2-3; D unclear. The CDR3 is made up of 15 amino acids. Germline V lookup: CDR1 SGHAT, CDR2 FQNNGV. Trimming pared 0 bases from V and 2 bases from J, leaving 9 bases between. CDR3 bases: TGTGCCAGCAGCTTAGATGGCCGGGTCACAGATACGCAGTATTTT. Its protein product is CASSLDGRVTDTQYF.

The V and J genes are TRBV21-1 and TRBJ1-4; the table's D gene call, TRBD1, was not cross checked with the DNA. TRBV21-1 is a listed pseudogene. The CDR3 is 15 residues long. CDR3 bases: TGTGCCAGCAGCGCGAGGACAGTTTCGGACGGGAAACTGTTTTTT. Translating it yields CASSARTVSDGKLFF.

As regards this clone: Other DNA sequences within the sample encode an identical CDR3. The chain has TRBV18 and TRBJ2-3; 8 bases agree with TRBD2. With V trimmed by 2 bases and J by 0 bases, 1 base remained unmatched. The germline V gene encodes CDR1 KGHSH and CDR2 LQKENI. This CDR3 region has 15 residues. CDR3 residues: CASSPVAGSTDTQYF. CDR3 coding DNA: TGTGCCAGCTCACCAGTAGCGGGGAGCACAGATACGCAGTATTTT. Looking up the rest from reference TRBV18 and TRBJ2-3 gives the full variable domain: NAGVMQNPRHLVRRRGQEARLRCSPMKGHSHVYWYRQLPEEGLKFMVYLQKENIIDESGMPKERFSAEFPKEGPSILRIQQVVRGDSAAYFCASSPVAGSTDTQYFGPGTRLTVL.

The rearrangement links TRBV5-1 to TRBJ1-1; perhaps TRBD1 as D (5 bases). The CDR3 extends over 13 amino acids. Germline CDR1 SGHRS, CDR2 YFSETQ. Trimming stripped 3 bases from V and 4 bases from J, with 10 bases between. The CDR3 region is CASSSEGVTEAFF. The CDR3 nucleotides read TGCGCCAGCAGCTCAGAAGGGGTCACTGAAGCTTTCTTT.

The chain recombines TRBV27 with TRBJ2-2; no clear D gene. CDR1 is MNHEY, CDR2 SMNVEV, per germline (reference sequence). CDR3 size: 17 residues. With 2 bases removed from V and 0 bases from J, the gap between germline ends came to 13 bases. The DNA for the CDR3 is TGTGCCAGCAGTTTACGTCCTCAGGTCTCGAACACCGGGGAGCTGTTTTTT. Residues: CASSLRPQVSNTGELFF.

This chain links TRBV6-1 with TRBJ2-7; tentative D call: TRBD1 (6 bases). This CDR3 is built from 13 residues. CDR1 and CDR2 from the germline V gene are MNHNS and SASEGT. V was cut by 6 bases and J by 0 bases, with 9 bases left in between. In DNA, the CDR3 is TGTGCCAGCAGAGGACAGAACTCCTACGAGCAGTACTTC. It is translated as CASRGQNSYEQYF.

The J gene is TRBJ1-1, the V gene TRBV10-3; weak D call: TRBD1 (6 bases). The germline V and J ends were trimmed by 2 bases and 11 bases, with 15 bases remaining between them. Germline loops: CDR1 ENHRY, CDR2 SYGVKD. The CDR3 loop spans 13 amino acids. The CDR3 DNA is TGTGCCATCAGTGAGACGAGCAGGGGTTGGGCTTTCTTT. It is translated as CAISETSRGWAFF.

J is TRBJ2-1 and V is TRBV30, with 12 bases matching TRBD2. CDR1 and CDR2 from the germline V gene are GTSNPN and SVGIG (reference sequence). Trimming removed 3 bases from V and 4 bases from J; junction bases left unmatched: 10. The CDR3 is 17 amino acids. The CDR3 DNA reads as TGTGCCTGGAGCGCCGGTCTGACTAGCGGGAGTTACAATGAGCAGTTCTTC. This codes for CAWSAGLTSGSYNEQFF.

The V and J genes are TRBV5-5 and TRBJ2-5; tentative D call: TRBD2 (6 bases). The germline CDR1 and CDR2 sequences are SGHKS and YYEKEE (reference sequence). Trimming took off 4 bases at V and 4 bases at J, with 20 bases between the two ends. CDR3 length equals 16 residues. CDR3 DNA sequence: TGTGCCAGCAGCCGCGTCGGGACTCCCATTCGAGAGACCCAGTACTTC. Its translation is CASSRVGTPIRETQYF.

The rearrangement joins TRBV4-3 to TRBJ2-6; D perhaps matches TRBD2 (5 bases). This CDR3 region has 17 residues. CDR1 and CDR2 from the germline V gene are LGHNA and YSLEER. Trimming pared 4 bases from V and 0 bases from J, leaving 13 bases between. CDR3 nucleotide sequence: TGCGCCAGCAGCCTTAGGACGGACTCCTCTGGGGCCAACGTCCTGACTTTC. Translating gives CASSLRTDSSGANVLTF.

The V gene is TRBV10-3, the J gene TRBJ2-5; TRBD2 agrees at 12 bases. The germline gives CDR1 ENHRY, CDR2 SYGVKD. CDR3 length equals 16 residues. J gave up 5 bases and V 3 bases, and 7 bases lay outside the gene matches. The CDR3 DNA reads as TGTGCCATCAGTGATTCGCTAGCGGGAGGGAGTGAGACCCAGTACTTC. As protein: CAISDSLAGGSETQYF.

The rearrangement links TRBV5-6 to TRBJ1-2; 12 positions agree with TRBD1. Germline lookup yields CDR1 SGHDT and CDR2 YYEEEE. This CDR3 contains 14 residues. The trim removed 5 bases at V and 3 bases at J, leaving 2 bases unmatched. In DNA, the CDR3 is TGTGCCAGCAGGGGGACAGGGGGCGACTATGGCTACACCTTC. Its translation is CASRGTGGDYGYTF.

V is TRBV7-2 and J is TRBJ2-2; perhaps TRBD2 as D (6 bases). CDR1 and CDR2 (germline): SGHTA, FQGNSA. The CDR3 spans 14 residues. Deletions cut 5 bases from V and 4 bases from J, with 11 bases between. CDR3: CASSNVGGTGELFF. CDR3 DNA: TGTGCCAGCAGCAACGTGGGAGGCACCGGGGAGCTGTTTTTT. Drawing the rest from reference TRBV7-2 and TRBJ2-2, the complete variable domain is GAGVSQSPSNKVTEKGKDVELRCDPISGHTALYWYRQSLGQGLEFLIYFQGNSAPDKSGLPSDRFSAERTGGSVSTLTIQRTQQEDSAVYLCASSNVGGTGELFFGEGSRLTVL.

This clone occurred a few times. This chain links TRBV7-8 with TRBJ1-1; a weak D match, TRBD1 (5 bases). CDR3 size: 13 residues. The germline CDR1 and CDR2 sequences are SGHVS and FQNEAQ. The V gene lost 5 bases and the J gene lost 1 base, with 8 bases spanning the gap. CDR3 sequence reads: CASSRDGNTEAFF. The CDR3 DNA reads TGTGCCAGCAGCCGGGACGGGAACACTGAAGCTTTCTTT.

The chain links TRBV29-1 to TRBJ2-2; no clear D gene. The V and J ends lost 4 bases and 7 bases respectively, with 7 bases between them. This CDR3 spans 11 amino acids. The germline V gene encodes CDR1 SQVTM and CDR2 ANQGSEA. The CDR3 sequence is CSVVVVGELFF. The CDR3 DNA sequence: TGCAGCGTTGTGGTCGTCGGGGAGCTGTTTTTT.

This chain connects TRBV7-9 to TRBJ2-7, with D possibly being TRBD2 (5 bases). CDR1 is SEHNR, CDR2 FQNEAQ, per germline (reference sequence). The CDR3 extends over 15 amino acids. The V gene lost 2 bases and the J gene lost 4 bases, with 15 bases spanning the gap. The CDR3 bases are TGTGCCAGCAGCTTAAGGTCGGGGAGTAGGTACGAGCAGTACTTC. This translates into CASSLRSGSRYEQYF.

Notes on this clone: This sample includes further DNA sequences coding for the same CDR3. The CDR3 region is CASSLDPRETQYF. The CDR3 nucleotides read TGTGCCAGCAGCTTGGACCCGAGGGAGACCCAGTACTTC. The chain carries TRBV5-4 and TRBJ2-5; D not resolved. Trimming left V 0 bases short and J 5 bases short, with 8 bases between. This CDR3 is built from 13 residues. In germline, CDR1 is SGHNT, CDR2 YYREEE (reference sequence). Looking up the rest from reference TRBV5-4 and TRBJ2-5 gives the full variable domain: ETGVTQSPTHLIKTRGQQVTLRCSSQSGHNTVSWYQQALGQGPQFIFQYYREEENGRGNFPPRFSGLQFPNYSSELNVNALELDDSALYLCASSLDPRETQYFGPGTRLLVL.

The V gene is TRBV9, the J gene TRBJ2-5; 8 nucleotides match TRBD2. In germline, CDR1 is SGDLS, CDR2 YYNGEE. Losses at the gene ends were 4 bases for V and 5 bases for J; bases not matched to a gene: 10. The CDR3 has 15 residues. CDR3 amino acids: CASSPPRGGWETQYF. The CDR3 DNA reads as TGTGCCAGCAGCCCCCCCCGGGGGGGCTGGGAGACCCAGTACTTC. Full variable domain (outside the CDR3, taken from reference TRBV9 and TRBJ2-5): DSGVTQTPKHLITATGQRVTLRCSPRSGDLSVYWYQQSLDQGLQFLIQYYNGEERAKGNILERFSAQQFPDLHSELNLSSLELGDSALYFCASSPPRGGWETQYFGPGTRLLVL.

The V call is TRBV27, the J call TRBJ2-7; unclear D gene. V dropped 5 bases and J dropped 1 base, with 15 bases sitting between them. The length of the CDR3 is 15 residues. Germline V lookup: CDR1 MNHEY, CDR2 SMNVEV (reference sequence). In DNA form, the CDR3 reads TGTGCCAGCAGTCCCCTTTCTCAGCCGTCCTACGAGCAGTACTTC. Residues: CASSPLSQPSYEQYF.

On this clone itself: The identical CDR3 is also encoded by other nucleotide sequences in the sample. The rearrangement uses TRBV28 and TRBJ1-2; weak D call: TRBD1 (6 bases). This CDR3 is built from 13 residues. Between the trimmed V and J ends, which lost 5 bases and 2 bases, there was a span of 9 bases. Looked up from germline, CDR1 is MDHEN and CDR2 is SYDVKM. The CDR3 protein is CASSPQGNYGYTF. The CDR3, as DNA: TGTGCCAGCAGTCCACAGGGAAACTATGGCTACACCTTC.

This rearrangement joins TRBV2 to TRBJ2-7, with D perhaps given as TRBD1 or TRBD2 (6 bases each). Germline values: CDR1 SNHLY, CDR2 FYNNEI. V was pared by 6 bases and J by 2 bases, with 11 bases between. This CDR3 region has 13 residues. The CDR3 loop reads CASRPEGAYEQYF. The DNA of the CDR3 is TGTGCCAGCAGGCCGGAGGGGGCCTACGAGCAGTACTTC.

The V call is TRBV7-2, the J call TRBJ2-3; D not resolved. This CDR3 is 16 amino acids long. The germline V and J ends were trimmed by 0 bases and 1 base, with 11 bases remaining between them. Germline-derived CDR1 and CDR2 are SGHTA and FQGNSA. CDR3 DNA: TGTGCCAGCAGCTTAGCGGTCCTAGAGGGCACAGATACGCAGTATTTT. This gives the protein CASSLAVLEGTDTQYF. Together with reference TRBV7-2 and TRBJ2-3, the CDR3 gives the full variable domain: GAGVSQSPSNKVTEKGKDVELRCDPISGHTALYWYRQSLGQGLEFLIYFQGNSAPDKSGLPSDRFSAERTGGSVSTLTIQRTQQEDSAVYLCASSLAVLEGTDTQYFGPGTRLTVL.

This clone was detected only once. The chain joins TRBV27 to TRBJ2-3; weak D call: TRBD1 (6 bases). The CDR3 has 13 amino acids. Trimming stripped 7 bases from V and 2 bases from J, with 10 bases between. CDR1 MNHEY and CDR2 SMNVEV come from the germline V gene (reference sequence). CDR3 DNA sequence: TGTGCCAGCAAGGACAGCTACACAGATACGCAGTATTTT. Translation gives CASKDSYTDTQYF.

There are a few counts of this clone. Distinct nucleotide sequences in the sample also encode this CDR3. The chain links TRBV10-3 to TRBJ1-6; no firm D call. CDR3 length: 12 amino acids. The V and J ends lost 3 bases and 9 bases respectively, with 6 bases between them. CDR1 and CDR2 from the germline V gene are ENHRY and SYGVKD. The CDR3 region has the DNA TGTGCCATCAGTGACGGTGGTTCACCCCTCCACTTT. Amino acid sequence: CAISDGGSPLHF.

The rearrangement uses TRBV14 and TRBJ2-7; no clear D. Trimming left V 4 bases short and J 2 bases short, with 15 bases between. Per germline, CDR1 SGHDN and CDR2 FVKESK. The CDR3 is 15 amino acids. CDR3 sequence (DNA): TGTGCCAGCAGCCTATTGGGCGGCAGAGCCTACGAGCAGTACTTC. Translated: CASSLLGGRAYEQYF.